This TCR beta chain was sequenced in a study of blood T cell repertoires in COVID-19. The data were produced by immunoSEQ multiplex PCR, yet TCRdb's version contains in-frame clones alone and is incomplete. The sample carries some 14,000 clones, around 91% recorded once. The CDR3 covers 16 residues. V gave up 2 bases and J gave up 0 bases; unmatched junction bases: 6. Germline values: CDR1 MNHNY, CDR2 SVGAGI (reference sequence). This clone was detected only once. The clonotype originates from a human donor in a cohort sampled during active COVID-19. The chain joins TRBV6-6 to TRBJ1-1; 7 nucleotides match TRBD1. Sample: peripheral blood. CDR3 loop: CASSYGVTGMNTEAFF. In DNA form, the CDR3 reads TGTGCCAGCAGTTACGGGGTGACAGGGATGAACACTGAAGCTTTCTTT.